This TCR beta chain was obtained from a study of blood T cell repertoires in COVID-19. CDR3 length equals 15 residues. V gave up 0 bases and J gave up 9 bases; unmatched junction bases: 4. The V gene's germline CDR1 is WSHSY and CDR2 SAAADI. Profiled with immunoSEQ multiplex PCR; TCRdb holds only in-frame clones, not every one. The sample contains roughly 570,000 clones, approximately 88% of which appear only once. The sequencing input was peripheral blood. This clonotype was obtained from a woman between 45 and 60 years old with COVID-19, enrolled during active disease. The J gene is TRBJ2-1, the V gene TRBV10-2; 11 bases are a match to TRBD2. CDR3 nucleotides: TGCGCCAGCAGTGAGTCTAGCGGGGGGGTCGGTGAGCAGTTCTTC. It yields the protein CASSESSGGVGEQFF.